The rows below give T cell receptor beta chains drawn from one sample of a study of blood T cell repertoires in COVID-19. Measured with immunoSEQ multiplex PCR; TCRdb has only the in-frame clones, and not every one. The sample has 80,000 to 90,000 clones, around 85% seen once. Sequencing was done on a sample of peripheral blood. The receptors were gathered from a woman aged 70-85 years with acute or convalescent COVID-19. Both conserved end residues are part of each CDR3. D genes are given only for firm matches. Only part of the rows carry a size: once, few, many, or a class if the clone is expanded.

size: NA; V: TRBV4-1; D: TRBD1; J: TRBJ1-2; CDR3: CASSQVDRAFYGYTF; DNA: TGCGCCAGCAGCCAAGTTGACAGGGCCTTCTATGGCTACACCTTC
size: NA; V: TRBV7-8; D: NA; J: TRBJ1-2; CDR3: CASSLAAGNGYTF; DNA: TGTGCCAGCAGCTTAGCCGCAGGGAACGGCTACACCTTC
size: few; V: TRBV11-2; D: NA; J: TRBJ2-5; CDR3: CASSLVRDRQTQYF; DNA: TGTGCCAGCAGCTTAGTCAGGGATCGACAGACCCAGTACTTC
size: NA; V: TRBV18; D: NA; J: TRBJ2-1; CDR3: CASTPGVSSYNEQFF; DNA: TGTGCCAGCACCCCCGGGGTGAGCTCCTACAATGAGCAGTTCTTC
size: NA; V: TRBV19; D: NA; J: TRBJ1-5; CDR3: CASKHRVIRGNQPQHF; DNA: TGTGCCAGTAAACACAGGGTTATAAGGGGCAATCAGCCCCAGCATTTT
size: once; V: TRBV6-6; D: NA; J: TRBJ1-2; CDR3: CASSLQAPNYGYTF; DNA: TGTGCCAGCAGTTTACAGGCACCTAACTATGGCTACACCTTC
size: NA; V: TRBV5-1; D: TRBD1; J: TRBJ1-2; CDR3: CASRHGTGVGYGYTF; DNA: TGCGCCAGCAGACATGGGACAGGGGTCGGGTATGGCTACACCTTC
size: NA; V: TRBV19; D: TRBD1; J: TRBJ1-1; CDR3: CASSAGQGARTEAFF; DNA: TGTGCCAGTAGTGCGGGACAGGGGGCGCGAACTGAAGCTTTCTTT
size: NA; V: TRBV7-2; D: TRBD1; J: TRBJ1-2; CDR3: CASNLGQADYGYTF; DNA: TGTGCCAGCAATTTGGGACAGGCTGACTATGGCTACACCTTC
size: NA; V: TRBV5-6; D: NA; J: TRBJ1-2; CDR3: CASSLSGGYTF; DNA: TGTGCCAGCAGCTTGTCCGGTGGCTACACCTTC
size: NA; V: TRBV9; D: NA; J: TRBJ1-2; CDR3: CASSAGHYGYTF; DNA: TGTGCCAGCTCCGCAGGGCACTATGGCTACACCTTC
size: NA; V: TRBV5-1; D: TRBD2; J: TRBJ2-1; CDR3: CASSPGLSGGHNEQFF; DNA: TGCGCCAGCAGCCCCGGACTAAGCGGGGGGCACAATGAGCAGTTCTTC
size: NA; V: TRBV15; D: NA; J: TRBJ1-1; CDR3: CATSRLDSQAFF; DNA: TGTGCCACCAGCAGACTGGACAGCCAAGCTTTCTTT
size: NA; V: TRBV11-3; D: NA; J: TRBJ2-1; CDR3: CASSLVSGGPTEQFF; DNA: TGTGCCAGCAGCTTAGTCTCTGGCGGCCCGACGGAGCAGTTCTTC
size: NA; V: TRBV7-6; D: TRBD2; J: TRBJ2-1; CDR3: CASSPSSGSLVDEQFF; DNA: TGTGCCAGCAGCCCCTCTAGCGGGTCTTTGGTGGATGAGCAGTTCTTC
size: NA; V: TRBV27; D: NA; J: TRBJ2-1; CDR3: CASSLSSRGGLSSYNEQFF; DNA: TGTGCCAGCAGTTTATCTTCAAGGGGGGGTTTAAGCTCCTACAATGAGCAGTTCTTC
size: NA; V: TRBV6-5; D: TRBD1; J: TRBJ1-1; CDR3: CASSYRGTGRSEAFF; DNA: TGTGCCAGCAGTTACCGGGGGACAGGGAGGTCTGAAGCTTTCTTT
size: many; V: TRBV10-2; D: NA; J: TRBJ1-3; CDR3: CASTPLPEPGNTIYF; DNA: TGCGCCAGCACCCCACTCCCGGAGCCGGGAAACACCATATATTTT
size: NA; V: TRBV19; D: NA; J: TRBJ2-3; CDR3: CASSIFLTSTDTQYF; DNA: TGTGCCAGTAGTATATTTCTTACTAGCACAGATACGCAGTATTTT
size: NA; V: TRBV28; D: TRBD1; J: TRBJ1-5; CDR3: CASSFTGVINQPQHF; DNA: TGTGCCAGCAGCTTCACAGGGGTCATCAATCAGCCCCAGCATTTT
size: once; V: TRBV5-4; D: NA; J: TRBJ2-3; CDR3: CASSHGEYTDTQYF; DNA: TGTGCCAGCAGCCATGGGGAGTACACAGATACGCAGTATTTT
size: NA; V: TRBV6-6; D: NA; J: TRBJ1-6; CDR3: CASTNPGLYNSPLHF; DNA: TGTGCCAGCACCAACCCGGGACTTTATAATTCACCCCTCCACTTT
size: NA; V: TRBV19; D: NA; J: TRBJ1-2; CDR3: CASSIGGVYGYTF; DNA: TGTGCCAGTAGTATTGGAGGGGTCTATGGCTACACCTTC
size: NA; V: TRBV7-9; D: TRBD1; J: TRBJ2-1; CDR3: CASSTLGTGGTKPLEQFF; DNA: TGTGCCAGCAGCACTTTGGGGACAGGGGGGACCAAGCCACTAGAGCAGTTCTTC
size: NA; V: TRBV19; D: TRBD2; J: TRBJ2-1; CDR3: CASSTGLAGNNEQFF; DNA: TGTGCCAGTAGTACCGGACTAGCGGGTAACAATGAGCAGTTCTTC
size: NA; V: TRBV5-8; D: TRBD1; J: TRBJ2-5; CDR3: CASSLDRGLPSKETQYF; DNA: TGTGCCAGCAGCTTGGACAGGGGGCTTCCTTCGAAAGAGACCCAGTACTTC
size: NA; V: TRBV11-2; D: TRBD1; J: TRBJ2-1; CDR3: CASSFKDRAYNEQFF; DNA: TGTGCCAGCAGCTTCAAGGACAGGGCCTACAATGAGCAGTTCTTC
size: NA; V: TRBV6-2/TRBV6-3; D: TRBD1; J: TRBJ2-1; CDR3: CASSHGGTGTRNEQFF; DNA: TGTGCCAGCAGCCACGGGGGGACAGGGACTCGCAATGAGCAGTTCTTC
size: NA; V: TRBV6-1; D: NA; J: TRBJ2-3; CDR3: CASSDRGSGSGTDTQYF; DNA: TGTGCCAGCAGTGACCGGGGTTCGGGGTCGGGCACAGATACGCAGTATTTT
size: NA; V: TRBV7-9; D: NA; J: TRBJ1-1; CDR3: CASTKGGSMNTEAFF; DNA: TGTGCCAGCACTAAGGGAGGGAGCATGAACACTGAAGCTTTCTTT
size: NA; V: TRBV7-8; D: TRBD1; J: TRBJ1-5; CDR3: CASSRQGTQPQHF; DNA: TGTGCCAGCAGCCGACAGGGGACCCAGCCCCAGCATTTT
size: NA; V: TRBV20-1; D: TRBD1; J: TRBJ2-1; CDR3: CSAPDRVSIF; DNA: TGCAGTGCCCCCGACAGGGTTAGTATCTTC
size: NA; V: TRBV18; D: NA; J: TRBJ2-1; CDR3: CASSPPSAIGQKVYNEQFF; DNA: TGTGCCAGCTCACCACCTTCTGCGATCGGACAGAAAGTATACAATGAGCAGTTCTTC
size: NA; V: TRBV6-6; D: NA; J: TRBJ2-3; CDR3: CASSYLDTQYF; DNA: TGTGCCAGCAGTTACCTAGATACGCAGTATTTT
size: NA; V: TRBV6-1; D: NA; J: TRBJ1-6; CDR3: CASSEDRWNSPLHF; DNA: TGTGCCAGCAGTGAAGACAGGTGGAATTCACCCCTCCACTTT
size: NA; V: TRBV7-9; D: NA; J: TRBJ1-2; CDR3: CASSPGYGGERGYTF; DNA: TGTGCCAGCAGCCCAGGGTACGGGGGGGAGCGTGGCTACACCTTC
size: NA; V: TRBV12-3/TRBV12-4; D: NA; J: TRBJ1-3; CDR3: CASSLGGFNTIYF; DNA: TGTGCCAGCAGTTTGGGGGGGTTCAACACCATATATTTT
size: NA; V: TRBV7-2; D: TRBD2; J: TRBJ2-5; CDR3: CASSLGAAGGQETQYF; DNA: TGTGCCAGCAGCTTAGGGGCAGCGGGAGGGCAAGAGACCCAGTACTTC
size: NA; V: TRBV27; D: NA; J: TRBJ2-1; CDR3: CASSFYLPSSYNEQFF; DNA: TGTGCCAGCAGTTTCTATCTCCCGAGCTCCTACAATGAGCAGTTCTTC
size: once; V: TRBV5-1; D: TRBD1; J: TRBJ2-1; CDR3: CASSLEGTGFDEQFF; DNA: TGCGCCAGCAGCTTGGAAGGGACAGGCTTCGATGAGCAGTTCTTC
size: NA; V: TRBV7-2; D: NA; J: TRBJ1-5; CDR3: CASSVDYQPQHF; DNA: TGTGCCAGCAGCGTCGACTATCAGCCCCAGCATTTT
size: NA; V: TRBV2; D: NA; J: TRBJ2-2; CDR3: CASRQGNTGELFF; DNA: TGTGCCAGCAGACAGGGGAACACCGGGGAGCTGTTTTTT